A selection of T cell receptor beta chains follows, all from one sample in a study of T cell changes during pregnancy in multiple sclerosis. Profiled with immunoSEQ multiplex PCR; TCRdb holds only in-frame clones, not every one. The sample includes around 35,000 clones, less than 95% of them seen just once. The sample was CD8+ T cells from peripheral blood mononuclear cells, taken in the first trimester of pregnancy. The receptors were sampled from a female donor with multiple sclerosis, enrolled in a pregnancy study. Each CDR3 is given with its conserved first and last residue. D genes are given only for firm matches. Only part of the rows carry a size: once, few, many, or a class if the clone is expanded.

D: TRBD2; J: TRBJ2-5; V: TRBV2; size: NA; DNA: TGTGCCAGCAGTGATATGCGGGAGGCCATCCAAGAGACCCAGTACTTC; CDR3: CASSDMREAIQETQYF
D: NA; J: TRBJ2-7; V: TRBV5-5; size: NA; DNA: TGTGCCAGCAGCTTGGTGAGGCCCTCTAATGTCTACGAGCAGTACTTC; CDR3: CASSLVRPSNVYEQYF
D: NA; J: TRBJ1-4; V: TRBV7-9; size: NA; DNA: TGTGCCAGCAGCTTCGACAGATCCACTAATGAAAAACTGTTTTTT; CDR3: CASSFDRSTNEKLFF
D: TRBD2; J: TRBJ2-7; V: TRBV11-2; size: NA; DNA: TGTGCCAGCAGCTTAGTAAGTCTAGCGGGAGCCGAGCAGTACTTC; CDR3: CASSLVSLAGAEQYF
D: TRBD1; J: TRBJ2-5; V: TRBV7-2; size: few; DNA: TGTGCCAGCAGCTCCAGGGACAGGGGGCTGGAGACCCAGTACTTC; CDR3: CASSSRDRGLETQYF
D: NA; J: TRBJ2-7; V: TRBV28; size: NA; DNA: TGTGCCAGCAGTTTGTTCTTGTTCGGCAGGGGCGGGTATCGGGAGCAGTACTTC; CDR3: CASSLFLFGRGGYREQYF
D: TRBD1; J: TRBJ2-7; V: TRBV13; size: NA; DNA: TGTGCCAGCAGCTCCGGGACAGCTGAATTC; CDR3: CASSSGTAEF
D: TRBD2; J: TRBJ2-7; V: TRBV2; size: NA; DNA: TGTGCCAGCAGTGAAGTAAAGCCCCCCGGTTCGTGGGAGGGCACCCCGATTTGGCAGTACTTC; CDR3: CASSEVKPPGSWEGTPIWQYF
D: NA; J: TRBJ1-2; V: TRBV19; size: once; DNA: TGTGCCAGTAACACAGGGAACTATGGCTACACCTTC; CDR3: CASNTGNYGYTF
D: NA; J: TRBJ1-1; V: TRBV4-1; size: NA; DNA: TGCGCCAGCAGCCAAGAAGGGAACGCGGGGTTGAACACTGAAGCTTTCTTT; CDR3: CASSQEGNAGLNTEAFF
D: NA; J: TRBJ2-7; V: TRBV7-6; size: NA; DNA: TGTGCCAGCAGCTTAGACAGCTCCTACGAGCAGTACTTC; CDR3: CASSLDSSYEQYF
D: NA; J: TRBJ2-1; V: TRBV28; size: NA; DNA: TGTGCCAGCAGTTTAGGACTGCACAATGAGCAGTTCTTC; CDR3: CASSLGLHNEQFF
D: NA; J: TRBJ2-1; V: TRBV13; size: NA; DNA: TGTGCCAGCAGCCCTACAGGGTCTTCCTACAATGAGCAGTTCTTC; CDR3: CASSPTGSSYNEQFF
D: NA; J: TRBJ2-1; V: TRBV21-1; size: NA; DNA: TGTGCCAGCATGGCGAGCGGGAGCCCCCTTATAAAGTTGATGGAGCAGTTCTTC; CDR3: CASMASGSPLIKLMEQFF
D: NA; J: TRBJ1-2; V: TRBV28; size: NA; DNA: TGTGCCAGCAGCCCAGACGCAGGGAACGGCTACACCTTC; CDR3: CASSPDAGNGYTF
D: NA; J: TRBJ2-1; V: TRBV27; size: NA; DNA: TGTGCCAGCAGACCCCAGGTGGACAATGAGCAGTTCTTC; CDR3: CASRPQVDNEQFF
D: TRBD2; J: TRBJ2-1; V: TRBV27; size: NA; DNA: TGTGCCAGTAGTAGCGGGGGGGGGTACAATGAGCAGTTCTTC; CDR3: CASSSGGGYNEQFF
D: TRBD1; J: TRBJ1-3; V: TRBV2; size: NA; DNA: TGTGCCAGCAGTGAAGGAGGGGGCGGCTCTGGAAACACCATATATTTT; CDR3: CASSEGGGGSGNTIYF
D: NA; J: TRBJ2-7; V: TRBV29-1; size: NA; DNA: TGCAGCGTTGATGTAAACGGCGAGCAGTACTTC; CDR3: CSVDVNGEQYF
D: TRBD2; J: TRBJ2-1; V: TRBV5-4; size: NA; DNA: TGTGCCAGCAGCTTAGGACTAGCGGGAGGGGGTGAGCAGTTCTTC; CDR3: CASSLGLAGGGEQFF
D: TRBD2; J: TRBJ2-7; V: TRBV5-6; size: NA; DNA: TGTGCCAGCAGCTCACTGGCGGGGACTAGCGGGAGAATTAGGGAGCAGTACTTC; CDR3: CASSSLAGTSGRIREQYF
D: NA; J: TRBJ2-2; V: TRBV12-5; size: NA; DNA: TGTGCTAGTGGTGAACAGGAGCCTAACACCGGGGAGCTGTTTTTT; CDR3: CASGEQEPNTGELFF
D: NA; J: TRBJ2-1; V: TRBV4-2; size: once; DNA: TGTGCCAGCAGCCTAGGGGGGGACAATGAGCAGTTCTTC; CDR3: CASSLGGDNEQFF
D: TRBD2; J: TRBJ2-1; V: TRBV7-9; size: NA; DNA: TGTGCCAGCAGCTCCGGGACTAGCGGTTACAATGAGCAGTTCTTC; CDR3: CASSSGTSGYNEQFF
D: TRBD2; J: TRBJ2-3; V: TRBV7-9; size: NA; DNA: TGTGCCAGCAGCCAAGGGACTAGCGAAAGCACAGATACGCAGTATTTT; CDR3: CASSQGTSESTDTQYF
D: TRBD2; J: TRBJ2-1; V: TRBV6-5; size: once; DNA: TGTGCCAGCAAAAAAGCGGGACGGGACAATGAGCAGTTCTTC; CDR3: CASKKAGRDNEQFF
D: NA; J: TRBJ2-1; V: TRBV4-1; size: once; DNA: TGCGCCAGCAGCCAACCGGGACTCAACAATGAGCAGTTCTTC; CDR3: CASSQPGLNNEQFF